Listed below are T cell receptor beta chains from one sample, sequenced in a study of cytomegalovirus exposure and HLA in healthy donors. The table came from immunoSEQ multiplex PCR; TCRdb's copy has only in-frame clones and leaves some out. The sample yields around 120,000 clones, 70% to 85% seen once. Sequences were obtained from PBMCs. The receptors originated from a boy aged 10-17 years in good health and CMV-seronegative. The CDR3 runs from the conserved cysteine through the conserved F or W. A D gene is named only where the DNA matches it firmly. Clone size is given for some rows only: seen once, a few or many times, or a class if the clone is expanded.

D gene,J gene,V gene,CDR3 length,clone size,CDR3 DNA,CDR3 protein
-,TRBJ2-3,TRBV5-1,14,-,TGCGCCAGCAGCCAGCTAGCGCTCACAGATACGCAGTATTTT,CASSQLALTDTQYF
-,TRBJ2-3,TRBV19,14,few,TGTGCCAGTAGCCGACCTCAGGGGACAGATACGCAGTATTTT,CASSRPQGTDTQYF
-,TRBJ1-2,TRBV12-1,18,-,TGTGCCAGCAGCTTTGTCTACAGGGGGAACCCGTCTAACTATGGCTACACCTTC,CASSFVYRGNPSNYGYTF
-,TRBJ1-5,TRBV2,15,-,TGTGCCAGCAGGACTCAGGGGAATAGCAATCAGCCCCAGCATTTT,CASRTQGNSNQPQHF
TRBD2,TRBJ2-7,TRBV6-5,15,-,TGTGCCAGCAGTTACTCGACTAGCCCCCTCTACGAGCAGTACTTC,CASSYSTSPLYEQYF
TRBD2,TRBJ2-7,TRBV18,15,-,TGTGCCAGCTCACTTTTAGCGGGAGTGGAATACGAGCAGTACTTC,CASSLLAGVEYEQYF
TRBD2,TRBJ2-1,TRBV4-2,18,-,TGTGCCAGCAGCCAAGGGACTAGCGGGAGGAACTCCTACAATGAGCAGTTCTTC,CASSQGTSGRNSYNEQFF
TRBD1,TRBJ2-7,TRBV25-1,15,-,TGTGCCAGCAGAGGCACAGGGGGCTCAACTAGCGAGCAGTACTTC,CASRGTGGSTSEQYF
TRBD2,TRBJ2-3,TRBV7-9,14,-,TGTGCCAGCAGCTTTGGGGGGGAAACAGATACGCAGTATTTT,CASSFGGETDTQYF
TRBD1,TRBJ2-7,TRBV10-3,14,-,TGTGCCATCACCGCGCAGGGGGCAATCAACGAGCAGTACTTC,CAITAQGAINEQYF
-,TRBJ1-1,TRBV5-1,15,-,TGCGCCAGCAGCAAAGCCGGAGAGTTACTAACTGAAGCTTTCTTT,CASSKAGELLTEAFF
TRBD1,TRBJ1-2,TRBV4-1,15,-,TGCGCCAGCAGCCAAGATGAGGGGGCTTTCTATGGCTACACCTTC,CASSQDEGAFYGYTF
TRBD1,TRBJ1-1,TRBV27,14,-,TGTGCCAGCAGTTGGACAGGGAGAGAAACTGAAGCTTTCTTT,CASSWTGRETEAFF
-,TRBJ1-2,TRBV18,16,-,TGTGCCAGCTCACCTCTCGACAGGAAACCTAACTATGGCTACACCTTC,CASSPLDRKPNYGYTF
-,TRBJ2-1,TRBV7-2,15,once,TGTGCCAGCTTCGAGGTGGAGCTCCGCTACAATGAGCAGTTCTTC,CASFEVELRYNEQFF
-,TRBJ1-2,TRBV4-3,15,-,TGCGCCAGCAGTTTCCTACAGGGTTCTAACTATGGCTACACCTTC,CASSFLQGSNYGYTF
-,TRBJ2-2,TRBV19,15,once,TGTGCCAGTAGTGAGGCGGTCTCGGTCACCGGGGAGCTGTTTTTT,CASSEAVSVTGELFF
-,TRBJ1-2,TRBV14,14,-,TGTGCCAGCAGCCAAGAAAGGTCGGGTAGTGGCTACACCTTC,CASSQERSGSGYTF
-,TRBJ2-7,TRBV7-9,12,-,TGTTCCAGCAGCTTATCATTCTACGAGCAGTACTTC,CSSSLSFYEQYF
-,TRBJ2-7,TRBV6-5,15,-,TGTGCCAGCAGCCTAACCCCGGACAGTTCCTACGAGCAGTACTTC,CASSLTPDSSYEQYF
TRBD2,TRBJ2-1,TRBV4-3,15,-,TGCGCCAGCAGCCAAGGACTAGCGGGAGGGTTAGGGCAGTTCTTC,CASSQGLAGGLGQFF
-,TRBJ1-2,TRBV29-1,11,once,TGCAGCGGATTACTAGGGTATGGCTACACCTTC,CSGLLGYGYTF
-,TRBJ1-2,TRBV18,15,-,TGTGCCAGCTCACCATCGGTAACAGGGAAATTCGGCTACACCTTC,CASSPSVTGKFGYTF